This T cell receptor (beta chain) was sequenced in a study of blood T cells in healthy people across ages. Germline CDR1 reads SGHRS; CDR2 reads YFSETQ. The J segment lost 5 bases and the V segment lost 4 bases, leaving 7 bases of the junction unmatched. The CDR3 has 16 amino acids. Primed by a sample-barcoded 5' primer and a J-beta primer mix, a second PCR proceeded for 7 to 11 cycles. Every individual sample yielded 2.5 million or more paired-end reads (each containing CDR3). One entry per CDR3 protein, called by TCRdb with MiXCR from the 5' RACE reads. The data show about 640,000 distinct CDR3 sequences, about 53% seen once.

The TCR was taken from a man aged 55 to 70 in good health. Sample: blood. The chain is built from TRBV5-1 and TRBJ1-6; TRBD1 matches 9 bases. The CDR3 spells CASSPLTGGDNSPLHF. The CDR3 DNA reads as TGCGCCAGCAGCCCCCTGACAGGGGGGGATAATTCACCCCTCCACTTT.